The 9 T cell receptor beta chains reported below all come from one sample, sequenced in a study of shared clonotypes between healthy human individuals. Only in-frame clones appear in the TCRdb table, and some are missing; sequencing was by immunoSEQ multiplex PCR. Of some 900,000 clones detected, around 80% appear once; the ten largest clones hold approximately 1.5%. The material sequenced was memory CD4+ T cells sorted from blood. Stated subset: CD45RA-negative fraction. The origin of the receptors is a man between 18 and 29 years old in good health.

The chain employs TRBV27 and TRBJ1-2; possible D gene TRBD1, 5 bases. Germline V CDR1 and CDR2: MNHEY, SMNVEV (reference sequence). Trimming removed 2 bases from V and 5 bases from J, with 18 bases in between. This CDR3 is 16 amino acids long. The CDR3 sequence is CASSLGPADGGYGYTF. CDR3 DNA: TGTGCCAGCAGTTTAGGGCCTGCGGACGGGGGTTATGGCTACACCTTC.

This chain uses TRBV5-6 with TRBJ1-5; 8 positions match TRBD1. CDR1 SGHDT and CDR2 YYEEEE come from the germline V gene. CDR3 length equals 15 residues. V shed 2 bases and J 4 bases; nucleotides not matched to a gene: 5. The chain's CDR3 is CASSLGQGVNQPQHF. Here the CDR3 DNA reads TGTGCCAGCAGCTTAGGACAGGGAGTTAATCAGCCCCAGCATTTT.

V usage is TRBV28 and J usage is TRBJ2-1, with 9 bases that match TRBD2. CDR3 size: 13 residues. V was clipped by 7 bases and J by 6 bases; unmatched bases: 4. CDR1 and CDR2 from the germline V gene are MDHEN and SYDVKM. CDR3 sequence (DNA): TGTGCCAGCAATAGCGGGAGCCGCAATGAGCAGTTCTTC. The encoded protein is CASNSGSRNEQFF.

J is TRBJ1-2 and V is TRBV6-5; no clear D. V was pared by 7 bases and J by 5 bases, with 20 bases between. Per germline, CDR1 MNHEY and CDR2 SVGAGI. The CDR3 totals 15 residues. CDR3 sequence reads: CASKGGRVGGYGYTF. The CDR3 DNA reads as TGTGCCAGCAAGGGAGGGAGGGTTGGAGGTTATGGCTACACCTTC.

There are many counts of this clone. At the DNA level, this CDR3 is encoded by other sequences in the same sample as well. The chain is built from TRBV7-3 and TRBJ2-1; D is uncertain. Per germline, CDR1 SGHTA and CDR2 FQGTGA. CDR3 length: 15 amino acids. Trimming removed 0 bases at V and 3 bases at J, with 9 bases between. This CDR3 reads CASSLTRADYNEQFF. CDR3 bases: TGTGCCAGCAGCTTAACTCGGGCAGACTACAATGAGCAGTTCTTC.

This chain joins TRBV5-1 and TRBJ1-6; unclear D gene. V dropped 5 bases and J dropped 5 bases, with 5 bases sitting between them. CDR1 is SGHRS and CDR2 is YFSETQ in the germline V gene. This CDR3 is built from 12 residues. The CDR3 reads CASRTNNSPLHF. CDR3 in DNA: TGCGCCAGCAGGACGAATAATTCACCCCTCCACTTT.

The chain recombines TRBV28 with TRBJ1-2; 7 nucleotides line up with TRBD1. Germline CDR1 MDHEN, CDR2 SYDVKM. CDR3 size: 12 residues. J lost 6 bases, V lost 11 bases, and 9 bases had no gene match. CDR3 nucleotide sequence: TGTGCCTTGAGGGACAGCAAGGATGGCTACACCTTC. It encodes CALRDSKDGYTF.

The rearrangement uses TRBV28 and TRBJ2-7; D not certain. The CDR3 is made up of 14 amino acids. Trimming left V 4 bases short and J 6 bases short, with 16 bases between. In germline, CDR1 is MDHEN, CDR2 SYDVKM. As DNA, the CDR3 is TGTGCCAGCAGTTCGGGCCTGACGGTGATCGAGCAGTACTTC. It codes for CASSSGLTVIEQYF.

V usage is TRBV5-4 and J usage is TRBJ2-1, with D maybe TRBD1 (6 bases). The length of the CDR3 is 12 residues. From germline, CDR1 is SGHNT and CDR2 YYREEE (reference sequence). V lost 3 bases and J 9 bases, leaving 10 bases between the germline ends. CDR3 protein: CASSSQGSEQFF. CDR3 DNA: TGTGCCAGCAGCTCACAGGGATCTGAGCAGTTCTTC.